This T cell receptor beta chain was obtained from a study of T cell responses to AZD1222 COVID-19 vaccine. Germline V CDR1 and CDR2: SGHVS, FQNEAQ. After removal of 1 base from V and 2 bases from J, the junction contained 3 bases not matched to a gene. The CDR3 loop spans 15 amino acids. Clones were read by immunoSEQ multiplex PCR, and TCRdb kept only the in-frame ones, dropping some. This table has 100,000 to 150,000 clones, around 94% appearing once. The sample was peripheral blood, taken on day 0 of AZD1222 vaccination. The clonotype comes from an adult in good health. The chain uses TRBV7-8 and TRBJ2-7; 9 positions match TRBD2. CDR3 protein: CASSLVASGTYEQYF. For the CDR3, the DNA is TGTGCCAGCAGCTTAGTGGCTAGCGGGACCTACGAGCAGTACTTC.